This is a list of T cell receptor beta chains from one sample in a study of blood T cell repertoires in COVID-19. TCRdb's table, derived via immunoSEQ multiplex PCR, lists solely in-frame clones and lacks some. Among roughly 250,000 clones listed, roughly 86% were seen once. The sequencing sample was made of PBMCs or T cells enriched from blood (not recorded which). The receptors shown here come from a woman aged 50 to 60 who had recovered from COVID-19. CDR3s include the opening cysteine and the closing phenylalanine or tryptophan. Fields, in order: J gene, D gene, V gene, clone size, CDR3 DNA, CDR3 protein. D genes are given only for firm matches. Expanded clones are given a class, and other clones once, few, many or no size at all.

TRBJ2-1,TRBD2,TRBV7-3,NA,TGTGCCAGCAGCCCTACTAGCGGGAGCGGCCTTGAGCAGTTCTTC,CASSPTSGSGLEQFF
TRBJ1-4,TRBD1,TRBV19,NA,TGTGCCAGTAGTATTCGAGGGGGCGGTGAAAAACTGTTTTTT,CASSIRGGGEKLFF
TRBJ2-1,TRBD1,TRBV12-5,NA,TGTGCTAGTGGTTTGGGACAGGGCCTTGAGCAGTTCTTC,CASGLGQGLEQFF
TRBJ2-5,NA,TRBV19,NA,TGTGCCAGTTATGGGGGGGAGACCCAGTACTTC,CASYGGETQYF
TRBJ2-6,TRBD1,TRBV19,NA,TGTGCCAGTAAAACAGGGGGCCTCCAGGCGGGGGCCAACGTCCTGACTTTC,CASKTGGLQAGANVLTF
TRBJ2-7,NA,TRBV28,NA,TGTGCCAGCAGCCAAGAAATGGGGGCCACCGAGCAGTACTTC,CASSQEMGATEQYF
TRBJ2-3,TRBD1,TRBV30,NA,TGTGCCTGGAGTCAGACAGGGGTAGCAGATACGCAGTATTTT,CAWSQTGVADTQYF
TRBJ2-7,TRBD1,TRBV7-6,NA,TGTGCCAGCAGCTATGGGACAGAACCAACCTACGAGCAGTACTTC,CASSYGTEPTYEQYF
TRBJ1-2,NA,TRBV7-2,NA,TGTGCCAGCAGCTTAACTTCAGGGCCTCGGGGCTACACCTTC,CASSLTSGPRGYTF
TRBJ1-6,TRBD1,TRBV30,once,TGTGCCTATGGACAGGGGTATTCACCCCTCCACTTT,CAYGQGYSPLHF
TRBJ1-3,NA,TRBV18,NA,TGTGCCAGCTCAACCGCCGCGGGGTACTCTGGAAACACCATATATTTT,CASSTAAGYSGNTIYF
TRBJ2-1,TRBD2,TRBV27,NA,TGTGCCAGCAGTTGGGGTAGCGGGAAATACAATGAGCAGTTCTTC,CASSWGSGKYNEQFF
TRBJ1-2,NA,TRBV21-1,NA,TGTGCCAGCATCAACCCCGTCGCGTATGGCTACACCTTC,CASINPVAYGYTF
TRBJ2-1,NA,TRBV6-1,NA,TGTGCCAGCAGTGACGATCCAGGGGCTGGGTCCTACAATGAGCAGTTCTTC,CASSDDPGAGSYNEQFF
TRBJ1-1,TRBD1,TRBV5-1,once,TGCGCCAGCAGCACCAGGACAGGCGCCGCGAACACTGAAGCTTTCTTT,CASSTRTGAANTEAFF
TRBJ1-6,NA,TRBV7-9,NA,TGTGCCAGCAGCTCGACAGATTATAATTCACCCCTCCACTTT,CASSSTDYNSPLHF
TRBJ2-5,NA,TRBV5-1,NA,TGCGCCAGCAGCTTCTCGGGAGAAGAGACCCAGTACTTC,CASSFSGEETQYF
TRBJ1-6,NA,TRBV19,NA,TGTGCCAGTACGGGAGCTTATAATTCACCCCTCCACTTT,CASTGAYNSPLHF
TRBJ1-2,NA,TRBV3-1/TRBV3-2,NA,TGTGCCAGCAGCCAAGATCCGGGTAATGGCTACACCTTC,CASSQDPGNGYTF
TRBJ2-3,NA,TRBV4-3,NA,TGCGCCAGCAGCCAAGATAGGAGCCAAGGGCAGTATTTT,CASSQDRSQGQYF
TRBJ2-1,NA,TRBV7-2,NA,TGTGCCAGCAGCTTCTCCCGGGAGTCCTACAATGAGCAGTTCTTC,CASSFSRESYNEQFF
TRBJ1-6,TRBD1,TRBV2,NA,TGTGCCAGCAGCGGACAGGGAGAGTCACCCCTCCACTTT,CASSGQGESPLHF
TRBJ2-5,TRBD1,TRBV28,NA,TGTGCCAGCAGCAAGGACAGGGAACAGACCCAGTACTTC,CASSKDREQTQYF
TRBJ2-5,NA,TRBV5-4,NA,TGTGCCAGCAGCTTGAGCGGATCCTCCGTTGAGACCCAGTACTTC,CASSLSGSSVETQYF
TRBJ1-5,TRBD1,TRBV28,NA,TGTGCCAGCAGTTCTGACAGGGTGAATCAGCCCCAGCATTTT,CASSSDRVNQPQHF
TRBJ2-1,NA,TRBV10-1,NA,TGCGCCAGCAGCTCAAGGGGGGGCTCCTACAATGAGCAGTTCTTC,CASSSRGGSYNEQFF
TRBJ2-3,TRBD2,TRBV27,NA,TGTGCCACCAGAGCGGGGGGCACAGATACGCAGTATTTT,CATRAGGTDTQYF
TRBJ2-7,NA,TRBV30,NA,TGTGCCTGGAATCCTTCCAGGGATCCCGCCTACGAGCAGTACTTC,CAWNPSRDPAYEQYF
TRBJ1-3,NA,TRBV19,NA,TGTGCCAGTAGTGTCCGGACAGTGGGAAACACCATATATTTT,CASSVRTVGNTIYF
TRBJ2-7,TRBD2,TRBV4-2,few,TGTGCCAGCAGCCAAGCCCAGGCGCGGACTAGCGTCTACGAGCAGTACTTC,CASSQAQARTSVYEQYF
TRBJ2-3,TRBD1,TRBV7-2,NA,TGTGCCAGCAGCCTGAGGCCTACAGGGGCAACAGATACGCAGTATTTT,CASSLRPTGATDTQYF
TRBJ2-7,NA,TRBV2,NA,TGTGCCAGCAGTGTTAGCGGTAGCTCCTACGAGCAGTACTTC,CASSVSGSSYEQYF
TRBJ2-1,NA,TRBV9,NA,TGTGCCAGCAGCGGAAGCTACAGCTCCTACAATGAGCAGTTCTTC,CASSGSYSSYNEQFF
TRBJ2-7,TRBD1,TRBV6-2/TRBV6-3,NA,TGTGCCAGCAGTTATCTCCGGGACAGGGCATCCTACGAGCAGTACTTC,CASSYLRDRASYEQYF
TRBJ2-2,NA,TRBV15,NA,TGTGCCACCAGCAGAGAGCGGGCCACGAACACCGGGGAGCTGTTTTTT,CATSRERATNTGELFF
TRBJ1-2,TRBD1,TRBV5-1,once,TGCGCCAGCAGCCCGACAGGGTCGGACTATGGCTACACCTTC,CASSPTGSDYGYTF
TRBJ1-4,NA,TRBV7-8,NA,TGTGCCAGCAGCTTAGATCTCGGGAATGAAAAACTGTTTTTT,CASSLDLGNEKLFF
TRBJ1-1,TRBD1,TRBV15,NA,TGTGCCACCAGAAACCCCGGGACAGAGACTGAAGCTTTCTTT,CATRNPGTETEAFF
TRBJ1-5,NA,TRBV19,once,TGTGCCAGTAGCACCGACAGCGCGACTTTCAATCAGCCCCAGCATTTT,CASSTDSATFNQPQHF
TRBJ2-7,NA,TRBV13,NA,TGTGCCAGCAGCTTCCAGGGACTGGGGTTTGAGAGTGAGCAGTACTTC,CASSFQGLGFESEQYF
TRBJ1-2,TRBD1,TRBV28,few,TGTGCCAGCAGTCAAACAGGGGGAAGTTACTATGGCTACACCTTC,CASSQTGGSYYGYTF
TRBJ1-6,NA,TRBV7-9,NA,TGTGCCAGCAAACGAGGAGTAGGCTCACCCCTCCACTTT,CASKRGVGSPLHF
TRBJ1-1,NA,TRBV18,once,TGTGCCAGCTCACCACAGTTTTCAAGGCGGACTGAAGCTTTCTTT,CASSPQFSRRTEAFF
TRBJ2-3,NA,TRBV2,NA,TGTGCAAGCAGCTCCGAACCCCCGGGGAAGCAGTATTTT,CASSSEPPGKQYF
TRBJ2-7,NA,TRBV28,NA,TGTGCCAGCAGTCCGCGGACTTTATTAGAGCAGTACTTC,CASSPRTLLEQYF
TRBJ1-2,TRBD1,TRBV10-3,NA,TGTGCCATCAGTGAGCCAGGGACAGGGGGTGTTGGCTACACCTTC,CAISEPGTGGVGYTF